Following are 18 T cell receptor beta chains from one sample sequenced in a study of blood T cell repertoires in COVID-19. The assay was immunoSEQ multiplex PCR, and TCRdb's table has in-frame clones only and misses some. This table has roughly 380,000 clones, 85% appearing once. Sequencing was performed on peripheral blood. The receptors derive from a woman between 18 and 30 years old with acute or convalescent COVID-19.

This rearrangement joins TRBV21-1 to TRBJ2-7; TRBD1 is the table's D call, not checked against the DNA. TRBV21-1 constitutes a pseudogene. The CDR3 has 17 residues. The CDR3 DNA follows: TGTGCCAGCAGCAAAACCCCGTGCAGGGTAGGTTCCTACGAGCAGTACTTC. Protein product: CASSKTPCRVGSYEQYF.

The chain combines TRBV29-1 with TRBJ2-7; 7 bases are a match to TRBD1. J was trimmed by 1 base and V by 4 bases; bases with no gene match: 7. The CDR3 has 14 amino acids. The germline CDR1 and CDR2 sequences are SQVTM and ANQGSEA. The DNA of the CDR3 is TGCAGCGTTGTTTTACAGGGGCGATCCTACGAGCAGTACTTC. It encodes CSVVLQGRSYEQYF.

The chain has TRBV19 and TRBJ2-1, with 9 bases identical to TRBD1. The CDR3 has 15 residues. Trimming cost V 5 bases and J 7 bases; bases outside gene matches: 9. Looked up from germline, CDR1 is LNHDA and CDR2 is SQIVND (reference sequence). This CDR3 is CASSVPGQGRNEQFF. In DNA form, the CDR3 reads TGTGCCAGTAGTGTGCCGGGACAGGGCAGGAATGAGCAGTTCTTC.

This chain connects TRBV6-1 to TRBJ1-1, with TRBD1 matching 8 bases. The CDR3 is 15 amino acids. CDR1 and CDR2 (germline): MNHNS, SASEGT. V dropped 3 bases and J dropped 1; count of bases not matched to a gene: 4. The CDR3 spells CASSDQGQENTEAFF. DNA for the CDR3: TGTGCCAGCAGTGACCAGGGACAGGAGAACACTGAAGCTTTCTTT.

The CDR3 protein is CASSQDAGPDGYTF. In DNA form, the CDR3 reads TGTGCCAGCAGCCAAGATGCAGGGCCGGATGGCTACACCTTC. The genes are TRBV3-1 (or the pseudogene TRBV3-2) and TRBJ1-2, with D maybe TRBD1 (5 bases). CDR3 size: 14 residues. The germline V gene encodes CDR1 LGHDT and CDR2 YNNKEL (reference sequence). Trimming left V 0 bases short and J 6 bases short, with 11 bases between.

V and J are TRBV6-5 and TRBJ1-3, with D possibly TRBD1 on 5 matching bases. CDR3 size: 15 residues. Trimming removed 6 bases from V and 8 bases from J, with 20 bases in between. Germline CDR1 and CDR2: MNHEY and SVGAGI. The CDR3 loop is CASSPGRDKGHTIYF. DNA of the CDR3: TGTGCCAGCAGCCCAGGGAGGGATAAAGGACACACCATATATTTT.

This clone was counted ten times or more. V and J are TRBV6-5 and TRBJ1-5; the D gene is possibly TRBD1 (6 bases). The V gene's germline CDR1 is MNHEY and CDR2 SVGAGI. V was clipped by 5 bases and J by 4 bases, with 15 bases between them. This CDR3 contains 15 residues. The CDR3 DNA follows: TGTGCCAGCAGTAGTCCAGGGGCCCTAAATCAGCCCCAGCATTTT. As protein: CASSSPGALNQPQHF.

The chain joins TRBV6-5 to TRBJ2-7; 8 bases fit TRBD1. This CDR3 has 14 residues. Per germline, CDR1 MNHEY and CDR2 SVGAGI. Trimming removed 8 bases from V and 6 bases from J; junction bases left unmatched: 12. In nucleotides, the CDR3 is TGTGCCAGCGTTCGAGTCAGGACAGGGATCGAGCAGTACTTC. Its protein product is CASVRVRTGIEQYF.

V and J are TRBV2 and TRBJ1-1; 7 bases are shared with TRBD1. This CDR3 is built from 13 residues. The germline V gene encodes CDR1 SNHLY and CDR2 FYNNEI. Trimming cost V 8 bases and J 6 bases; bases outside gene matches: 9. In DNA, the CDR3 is TGTGCCAGCGGACAGGCCAATGTCGCTGAAGCTTTCTTT. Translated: CASGQANVAEAFF.

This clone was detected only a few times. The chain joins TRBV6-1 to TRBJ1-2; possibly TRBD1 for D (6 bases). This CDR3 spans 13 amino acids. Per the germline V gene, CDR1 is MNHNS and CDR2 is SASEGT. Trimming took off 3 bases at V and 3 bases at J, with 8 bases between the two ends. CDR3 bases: TGTGCCAGCAGTGAGACAGGTTACTATGGCTACACCTTC. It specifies CASSETGYYGYTF.

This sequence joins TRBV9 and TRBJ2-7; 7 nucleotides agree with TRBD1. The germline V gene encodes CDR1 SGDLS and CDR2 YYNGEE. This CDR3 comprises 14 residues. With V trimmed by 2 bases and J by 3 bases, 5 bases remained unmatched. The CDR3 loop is CASSVPRDSYEQYF. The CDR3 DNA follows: TGTGCCAGCAGCGTCCCCCGGGACAGCTACGAGCAGTACTTC.

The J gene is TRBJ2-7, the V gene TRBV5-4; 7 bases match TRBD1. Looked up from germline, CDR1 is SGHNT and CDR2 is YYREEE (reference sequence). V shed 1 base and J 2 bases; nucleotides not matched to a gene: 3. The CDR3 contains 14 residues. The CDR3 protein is CASSLRDSAYEQYF. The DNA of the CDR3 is TGTGCCAGCAGCTTGAGGGACAGCGCCTACGAGCAGTACTTC.

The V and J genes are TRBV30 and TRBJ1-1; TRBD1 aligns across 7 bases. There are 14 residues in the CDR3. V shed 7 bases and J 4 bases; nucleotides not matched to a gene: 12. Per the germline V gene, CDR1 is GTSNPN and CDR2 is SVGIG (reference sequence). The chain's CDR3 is CASGGLTGATEAFF. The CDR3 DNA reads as TGTGCCTCGGGAGGTTTAACAGGGGCCACTGAAGCTTTCTTT.

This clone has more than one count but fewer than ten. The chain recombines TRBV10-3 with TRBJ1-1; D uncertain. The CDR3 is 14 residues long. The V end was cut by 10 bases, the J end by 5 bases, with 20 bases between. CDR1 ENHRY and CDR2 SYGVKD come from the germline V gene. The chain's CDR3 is CATSPGSRETEAFF. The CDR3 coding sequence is TGTGCCACATCTCCGGGATCCCGAGAAACTGAAGCTTTCTTT.

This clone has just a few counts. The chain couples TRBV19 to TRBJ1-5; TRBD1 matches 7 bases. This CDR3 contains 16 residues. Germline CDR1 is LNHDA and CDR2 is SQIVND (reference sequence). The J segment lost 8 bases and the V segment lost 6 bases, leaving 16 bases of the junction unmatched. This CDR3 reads CASRRGTELIREPQHF. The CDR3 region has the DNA TGTGCCAGTAGGAGAGGGACAGAATTAATTAGGGAGCCCCAGCATTTT.

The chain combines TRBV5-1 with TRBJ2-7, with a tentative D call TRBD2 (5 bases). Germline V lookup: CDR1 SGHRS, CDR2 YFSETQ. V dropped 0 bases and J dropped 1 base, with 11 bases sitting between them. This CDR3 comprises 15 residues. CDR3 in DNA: TGCGCCAGCAGCTTGGGACCCGGGGAATCCTACGAGCAGTACTTC. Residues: CASSLGPGESYEQYF.

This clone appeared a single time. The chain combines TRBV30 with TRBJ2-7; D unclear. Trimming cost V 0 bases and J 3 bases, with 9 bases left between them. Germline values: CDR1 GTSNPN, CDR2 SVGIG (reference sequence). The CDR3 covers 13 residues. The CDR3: CAWSVEALYEQYF. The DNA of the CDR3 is TGTGCCTGGAGTGTTGAGGCCCTCTACGAGCAGTACTTC.

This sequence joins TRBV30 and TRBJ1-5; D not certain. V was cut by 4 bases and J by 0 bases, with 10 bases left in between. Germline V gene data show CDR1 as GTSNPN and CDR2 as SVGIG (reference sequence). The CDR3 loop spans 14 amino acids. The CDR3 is CAWKDGNSNQPQHF. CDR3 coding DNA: TGTGCCTGGAAGGACGGGAATAGCAATCAGCCCCAGCATTTT.